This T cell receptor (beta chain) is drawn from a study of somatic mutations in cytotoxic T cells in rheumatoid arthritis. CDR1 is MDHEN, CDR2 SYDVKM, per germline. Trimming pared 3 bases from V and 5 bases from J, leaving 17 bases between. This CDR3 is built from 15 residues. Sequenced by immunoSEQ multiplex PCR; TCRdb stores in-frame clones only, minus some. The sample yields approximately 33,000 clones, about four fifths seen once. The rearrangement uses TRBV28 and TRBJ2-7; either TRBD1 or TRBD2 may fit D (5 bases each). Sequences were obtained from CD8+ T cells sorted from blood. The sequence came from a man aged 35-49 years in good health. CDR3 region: CASSFPGEGVNEQYF. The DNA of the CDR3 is TGTGCCAGCAGTTTCCCCGGGGAAGGGGTCAACGAGCAGTACTTC.